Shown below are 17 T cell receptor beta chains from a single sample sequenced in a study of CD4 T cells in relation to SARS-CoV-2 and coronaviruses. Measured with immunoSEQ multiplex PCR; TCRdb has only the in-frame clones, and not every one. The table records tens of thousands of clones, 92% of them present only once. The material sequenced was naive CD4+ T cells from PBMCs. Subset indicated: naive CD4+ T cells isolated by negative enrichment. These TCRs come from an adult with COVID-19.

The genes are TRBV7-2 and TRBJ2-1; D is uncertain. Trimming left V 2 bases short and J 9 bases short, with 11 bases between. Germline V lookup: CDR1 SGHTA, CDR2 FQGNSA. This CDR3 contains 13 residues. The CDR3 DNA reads TGTGCCAGCAGCTTAATGACCTGGAGTGAGCAGTTCTTC. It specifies CASSLMTWSEQFF.

The CDR3 protein is CASSLVGVGAGDGGTDTQYF. In DNA form, the CDR3 reads TGCGCCAGCAGCTTGGTGGGGGTAGGAGCGGGAGATGGCGGCACAGATACGCAGTATTTT. The chain links TRBV5-1 to TRBJ2-3; 8 nucleotides line up with TRBD2. From germline, CDR1 is SGHRS and CDR2 YFSETQ. J was trimmed by 1 base and V by 0 bases; bases with no gene match: 16. CDR3 length equals 20 residues.

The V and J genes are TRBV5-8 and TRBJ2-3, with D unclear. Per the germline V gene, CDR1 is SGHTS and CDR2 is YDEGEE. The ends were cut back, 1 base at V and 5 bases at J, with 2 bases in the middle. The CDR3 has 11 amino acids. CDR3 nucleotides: TGTGCCAGCAGCTTGTTAGATACGCAGTATTTT. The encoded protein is CASSLLDTQYF.

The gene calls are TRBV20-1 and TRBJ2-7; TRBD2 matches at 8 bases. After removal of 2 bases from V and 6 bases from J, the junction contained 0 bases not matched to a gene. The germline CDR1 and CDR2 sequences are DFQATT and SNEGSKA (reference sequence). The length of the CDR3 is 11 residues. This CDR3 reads CSARSGSEQYF. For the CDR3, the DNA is TGCAGTGCTAGAAGCGGGAGCGAGCAGTACTTC.

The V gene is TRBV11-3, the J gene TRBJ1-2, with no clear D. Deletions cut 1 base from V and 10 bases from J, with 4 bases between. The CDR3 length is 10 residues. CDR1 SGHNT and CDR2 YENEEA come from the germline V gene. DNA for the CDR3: TGTGCCAGCAGCTTAGTCGACTACACCTTC. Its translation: CASSLVDYTF.

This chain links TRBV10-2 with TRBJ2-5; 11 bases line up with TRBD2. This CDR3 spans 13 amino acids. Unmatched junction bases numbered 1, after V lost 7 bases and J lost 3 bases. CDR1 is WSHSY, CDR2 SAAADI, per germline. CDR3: CASKLAGEETQYF. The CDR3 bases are TGCGCCAGCAAACTAGCGGGAGAAGAGACCCAGTACTTC.

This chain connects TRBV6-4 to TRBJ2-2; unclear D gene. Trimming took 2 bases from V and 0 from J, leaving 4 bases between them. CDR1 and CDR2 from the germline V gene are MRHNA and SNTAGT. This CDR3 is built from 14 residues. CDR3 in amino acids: CASSDESNTGELFF. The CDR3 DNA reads TGTGCCAGCAGTGACGAATCGAACACCGGGGAGCTGTTTTTT.

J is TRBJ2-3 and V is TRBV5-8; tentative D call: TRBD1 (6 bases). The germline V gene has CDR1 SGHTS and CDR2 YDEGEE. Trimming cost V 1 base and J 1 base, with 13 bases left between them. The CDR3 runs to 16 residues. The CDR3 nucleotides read TGTGCCAGCAGCTTGTTCCTCTACAGGGGCACAGATACGCAGTATTTT. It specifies CASSLFLYRGTDTQYF. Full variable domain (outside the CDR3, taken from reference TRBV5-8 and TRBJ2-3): EAGVTQSPTHLIKTRGQQATLRCSPISGHTSVYWYQQALGLGLQFLLWYDEGEERNRGNFPPRFSGRQFPNYSSELNVNALELEDSALYLCASSLFLYRGTDTQYFGPGTRLTVL.

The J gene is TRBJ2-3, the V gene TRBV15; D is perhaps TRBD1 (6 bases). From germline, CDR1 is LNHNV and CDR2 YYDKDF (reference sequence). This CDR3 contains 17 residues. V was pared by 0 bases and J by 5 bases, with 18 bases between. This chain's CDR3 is CATSRDRMQGSGDTQYF. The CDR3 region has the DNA TGTGCCACCAGCAGAGATCGGATGCAGGGGAGTGGAGATACGCAGTATTTT.

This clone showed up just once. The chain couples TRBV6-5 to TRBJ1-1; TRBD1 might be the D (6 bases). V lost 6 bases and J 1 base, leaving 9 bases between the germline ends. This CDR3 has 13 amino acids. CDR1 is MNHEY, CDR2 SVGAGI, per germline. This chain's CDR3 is CASSRDKNTEAFF. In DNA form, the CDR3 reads TGTGCCAGCAGCCGGGACAAGAACACTGAAGCTTTCTTT.

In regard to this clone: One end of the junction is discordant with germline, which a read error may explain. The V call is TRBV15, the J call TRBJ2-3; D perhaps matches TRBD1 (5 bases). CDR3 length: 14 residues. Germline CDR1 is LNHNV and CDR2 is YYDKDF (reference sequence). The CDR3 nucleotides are TGTACCACCAGCAGTGGCGAAGGGGCAGATACGCAGTATTTT. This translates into CTTSSGEGADTQYF.

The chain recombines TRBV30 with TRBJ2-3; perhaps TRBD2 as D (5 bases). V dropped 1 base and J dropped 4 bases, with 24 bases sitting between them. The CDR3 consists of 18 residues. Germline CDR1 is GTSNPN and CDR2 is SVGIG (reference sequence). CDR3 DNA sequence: TGTGCCTGGAGTGAGGGAGACTTCTGGCGGGCGTCGGCAGATACGCAGTATTTT. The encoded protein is CAWSEGDFWRASADTQYF.

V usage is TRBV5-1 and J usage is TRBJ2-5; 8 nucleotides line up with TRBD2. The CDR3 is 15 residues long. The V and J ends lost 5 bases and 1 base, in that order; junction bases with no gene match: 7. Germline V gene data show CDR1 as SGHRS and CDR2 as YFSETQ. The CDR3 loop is CASRFLAGSQETQYF. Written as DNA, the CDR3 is TGCGCCAGCAGATTTTTAGCGGGAAGCCAAGAGACCCAGTACTTC.

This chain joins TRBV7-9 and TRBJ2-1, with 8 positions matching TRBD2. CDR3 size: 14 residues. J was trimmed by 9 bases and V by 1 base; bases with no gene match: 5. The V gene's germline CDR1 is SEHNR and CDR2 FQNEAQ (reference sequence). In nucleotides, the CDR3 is TGTGCCAGCAGCTTAGGGACTAGCCCCGGTGAGCAGTTCTTC. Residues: CASSLGTSPGEQFF.

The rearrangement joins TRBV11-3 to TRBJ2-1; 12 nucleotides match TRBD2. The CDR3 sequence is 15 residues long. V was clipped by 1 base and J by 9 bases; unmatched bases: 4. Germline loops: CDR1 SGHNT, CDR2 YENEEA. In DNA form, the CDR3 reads TGTGCCAGCAGCTTAGGACTAGCGGGAGTTCCTGAGCAGTTCTTC. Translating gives CASSLGLAGVPEQFF.

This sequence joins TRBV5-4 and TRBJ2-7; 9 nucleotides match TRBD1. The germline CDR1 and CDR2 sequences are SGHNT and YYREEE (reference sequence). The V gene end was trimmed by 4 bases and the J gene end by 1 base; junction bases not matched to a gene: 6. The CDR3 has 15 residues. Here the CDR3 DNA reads TGTGCCAGCAGCCCCGGGACAGGGTTTTCCTACGAGCAGTACTTC. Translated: CASSPGTGFSYEQYF.

The CDR3 loop is CASSRNPISVAVFYNEQFF. The CDR3 DNA sequence: TGTGCCAGCTCACGCAACCCCATTTCAGTAGCGGTCTTTTACAATGAGCAGTTCTTC. This chain joins TRBV18 and TRBJ2-1; a weak D match, TRBD2 (6 bases). The germline V gene encodes CDR1 KGHSH and CDR2 LQKENI. V lost 4 bases to trimming and J lost 4 bases, with 26 bases between them. The CDR3 totals 19 residues.